This TCR beta chain is drawn from a study of blood T cell repertoires in COVID-19. There are 15 residues in the CDR3. The V gene end was trimmed by 0 bases and the J gene end by 0 bases; junction bases not matched to a gene: 1. Germline V gene data show CDR1 as SGHTA and CDR2 as FQGNSA. This clone showed up just once. Assay used: immunoSEQ multiplex PCR; TCRdb lists only in-frame clones, some missing. This sample has about 24,000 clones; 92% occur once, and the top ten carry about 32%. Sequenced material: peripheral blood. The clonotype comes from a man in his 70s with active COVID-19. This chain joins TRBV7-2 and TRBJ1-2, with 7 bases fitting TRBD1. The DNA for the CDR3 is TGTGCCAGCAGCTTAGCGCAGGGGGCTAACTATGGCTACACCTTC. Translated, it gives CASSLAQGANYGYTF.